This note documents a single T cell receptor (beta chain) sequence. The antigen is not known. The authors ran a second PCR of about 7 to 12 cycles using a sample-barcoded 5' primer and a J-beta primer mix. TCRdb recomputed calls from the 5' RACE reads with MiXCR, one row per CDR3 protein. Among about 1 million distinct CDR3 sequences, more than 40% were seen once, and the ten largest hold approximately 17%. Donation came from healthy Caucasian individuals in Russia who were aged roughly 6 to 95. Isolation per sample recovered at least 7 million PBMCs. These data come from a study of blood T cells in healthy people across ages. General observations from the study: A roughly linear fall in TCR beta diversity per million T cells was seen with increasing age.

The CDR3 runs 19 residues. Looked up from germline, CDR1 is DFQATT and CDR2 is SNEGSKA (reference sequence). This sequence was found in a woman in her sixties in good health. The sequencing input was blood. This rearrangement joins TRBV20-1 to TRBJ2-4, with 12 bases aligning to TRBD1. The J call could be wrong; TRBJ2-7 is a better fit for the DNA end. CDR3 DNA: TGCAGTGCTAGACCCCATCCGGGACAGGGGGCAAAAGTCCGGTACGAGCAGTACTTC. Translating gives CSARPHPGQGAKVRYEQYF.